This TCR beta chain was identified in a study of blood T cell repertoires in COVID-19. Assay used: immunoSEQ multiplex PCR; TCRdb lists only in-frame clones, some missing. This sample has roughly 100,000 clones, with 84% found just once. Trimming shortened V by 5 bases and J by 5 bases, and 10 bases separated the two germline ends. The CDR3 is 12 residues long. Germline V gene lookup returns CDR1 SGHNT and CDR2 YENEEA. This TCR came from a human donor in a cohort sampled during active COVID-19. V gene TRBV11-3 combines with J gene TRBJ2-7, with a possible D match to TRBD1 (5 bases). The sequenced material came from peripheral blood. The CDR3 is CASSPHRNEQYF. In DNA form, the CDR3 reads TGTGCCAGCAGCCCCCACAGGAACGAGCAGTACTTC. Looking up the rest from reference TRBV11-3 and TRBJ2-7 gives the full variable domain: EAGVVQSPRYKIIEKKQPVAFWCNPISGHNTLYWYLQNLGQGPELLIRYENEEAVDDSQLPKDRFSAERLKGVDSTLKIQPAELGDSAVYLCASSPHRNEQYFGPGTRLTVT.